Each of the 20 T cell receptor beta chains below was sequenced from the same sample in a study of T cell repertoires in aging, cancer and after chemotherapy. Peripheral blood genomic DNA, not sorted cells or RNA, was the template. Multiplex touch-down PCR with TRB-A/B primers amplified rearranged V-D-J TRB sequences. TCRdb ran MiXCR on the multiplex PCR reads and lists one entry per CDR3 protein. The sample lists more than 15,000 distinct CDR3 sequences; around half were seen once. Sequenced: blood. Receptors originate from a human donor in good health.

V gene TRBV11-1 combines with J gene TRBJ2-3; 7 bases align to TRBD1. After removal of 5 bases from V and 0 bases from J, the junction contained 5 bases not matched to a gene. The CDR3 contains 15 residues. Germline V CDR1 and CDR2: SGHAT, FQDESV (reference sequence). The CDR3 DNA follows: TGTGCCAGCAGCCCAAGAGGGGGCAGCACAGATACGCAGTATTTT. Protein: CASSPRGGSTDTQYF. The variable domain in full, completed from reference TRBV11-1 and TRBJ2-3, reads EAEVAQSPRYKITEKSQAVAFWCDPISGHATLYWYRQILGQGPELLVQFQDESVVDDSQLPKDRFSAERLKGVDSTLKIQPAELGDSAMYLCASSPRGGSTDTQYFGPGTRLTVL.

This sequence joins TRBV5-6 and TRBJ1-5, with unresolved D. Germline CDR1 and CDR2: SGHDT and YYEEEE. This CDR3 is built from 14 residues. V lost 0 bases and J lost 5, with 9 bases in between. In DNA form, the CDR3 reads TGTGCCAGCAGCTTGGCCTCTTCAGATCAGCCCCAGCATTTT. Encoded protein: CASSLASSDQPQHF. Full variable domain (remainder filled in from reference TRBV5-6 and TRBJ1-5): DAGVTQSPTHLIKTRGQQVTLRCSPKSGHDTVSWYQQALGQGPQFIFQYYEEEERQRGNFPDRFSGHQFPNYSSELNVNALLLGDSALYLCASSLASSDQPQHFGDGTRLSIL.

The chain joins TRBV29-1 to TRBJ2-1; TRBD1 aligns across 8 bases. The CDR3 runs to 13 residues. J lost 6 bases, V lost 4 bases, and 5 bases had no gene match. Germline loops: CDR1 SQVTM, CDR2 ANQGSEA. CDR3 protein: CSVGTDRVNEQFF. The CDR3 DNA follows: TGCAGCGTTGGTACGGACAGGGTCAATGAGCAGTTCTTC.

In this sample, this clonotype turned up once. This rearrangement joins TRBV7-6 to TRBJ2-1, with 10 positions matching TRBD2. V lost 5 bases to trimming and J lost 0 bases; unmatched junction nucleotides: 19. The CDR3 has 21 amino acids. The V gene's germline CDR1 is SGHVS and CDR2 FNYEAQ. The CDR3 protein is CASSPPYLPGLATSSYNEQFF. DNA of the CDR3: TGTGCCAGCAGCCCACCCTATCTTCCGGGACTAGCGACGAGCTCCTACAATGAGCAGTTCTTC.

This clonotype was seen more than once but under ten times. The V and J genes are TRBV18 and TRBJ2-4; the match to TRBD1 covers 9 bases. The junction had 7 bases not matched to a gene; V was cut back by 6 bases and J by 1 base. From germline, CDR1 is KGHSH and CDR2 LQKENI. The CDR3 covers 16 residues. Here the CDR3 DNA reads TGTGCCAGCTCGCCCCAGGGGACAGGGGCCAAAAACATTCAGTACTTC. Translating it yields CASSPQGTGAKNIQYF. Looking up the rest from reference TRBV18 and TRBJ2-4 gives the full variable domain: NAGVMQNPRHLVRRRGQEARLRCSPMKGHSHVYWYRQLPEEGLKFMVYLQKENIIDESGMPKERFSAEFPKEGPSILRIQQVVRGDSAAYFCASSPQGTGAKNIQYFGAGTRLSVL.

In this sample, this clonotype turned up a few times. The chain couples TRBV19 to TRBJ2-3, with a tentative D call TRBD1 (5 bases). Germline V gene data show CDR1 as LNHDA and CDR2 as SQIVND (reference sequence). The CDR3 length is 18 residues. The V and J ends lost 3 bases and 0 bases respectively, with 19 bases between them. The CDR3 is CASSIRGSAARSTDTQYF. As DNA, the CDR3 is TGTGCCAGTAGTATTAGGGGATCGGCTGCCCGTAGCACAGATACGCAGTATTTT. Filled out from reference TRBV19 and TRBJ2-3, the complete variable domain reads DGGITQSPKYLFRKEGQNVTLSCEQNLNHDAMYWYRQDPGQGLRLIYYSQIVNDFQKGDIAEGYSVSREKKESFPLTVTSAQKNPTAFYLCASSIRGSAARSTDTQYFGPGTRLTVL.

The chain carries TRBV27 and TRBJ2-7; either TRBD1 or TRBD2 may fit D (7 bases each). Trimming took off 5 bases at V and 5 bases at J, with 16 bases between the two ends. This CDR3 comprises 14 residues. Germline V CDR1 and CDR2: MNHEY, SMNVEV (reference sequence). The CDR3 loop is CASSPPTGRDEQYF. CDR3 in DNA: TGTGCCAGCAGTCCGCCGACAGGGAGGGACGAGCAGTACTTC.

This clonotype has a handful of counts. The chain employs TRBV6-5 and TRBJ2-3; 9 bases are shared with TRBD1. This CDR3 region has 16 residues. CDR1 MNHEY and CDR2 SVGAGI come from the germline V gene. Losses at the gene ends were 4 bases for V and 4 bases for J; bases not matched to a gene: 9. The CDR3 spells CASSFTDRGLPDTQYF. The CDR3 coding sequence is TGTGCCAGCAGTTTCACGGACAGGGGACTGCCAGATACGCAGTATTTT.

The chain uses TRBV6-2 or TRBV6-3 and TRBJ2-1, with D perhaps matching TRBD2 (6 bases). Trimming removed 6 bases at V and 0 bases at J, with 9 bases between. The germline CDR1 and CDR2 sequences are MNHEY and SVGEGT. The CDR3 runs to 14 residues. The CDR3 loop is CASSLSGSYNEQFF. Here the CDR3 DNA reads TGTGCCAGCAGCCTTAGCGGCTCCTACAATGAGCAGTTCTTC.

V and J are TRBV6-4 and TRBJ2-1, with TRBD2 matching 11 bases. The germline CDR1 and CDR2 sequences are MRHNA and SNTAGT. This CDR3 is built from 15 residues. J was trimmed by 3 bases and V by 3 bases; bases with no gene match: 1. CDR3 sequence (DNA): TGTGCCAGCAGTGAGGGACTAGCGGACTACAATGAGCAGTTCTTC. As protein: CASSEGLADYNEQFF.

CDR3 DNA: TGTGCCAGCAGCTCCGCCCTAGCAACCCTGAATACGCAGTATTTT. Translated, it gives CASSSALATLNTQYF. V and J are TRBV5-4 and TRBJ2-3; possibly TRBD2 for D (5 bases). V gave up 3 bases and J gave up 7 bases, with 18 bases separating them. This CDR3 has 15 amino acids. The V gene's germline CDR1 is SGHNT and CDR2 YYREEE (reference sequence).

This chain links TRBV27 with TRBJ2-1, with D unclear. CDR3 length: 18 amino acids. V gave up 2 bases and J gave up 3 bases, with 20 bases separating them. Germline V gene lookup returns CDR1 MNHEY and CDR2 SMNVEV (reference sequence). In DNA, the CDR3 is TGTGCCAGCAGTTTAGCGTGGGCGAACCCGATTGACTACAATGAGCAGTTCTTC. Translating gives CASSLAWANPIDYNEQFF.

This clonotype was observed a handful of times. The chain carries TRBV5-4 and TRBJ2-6, with 12 positions matching TRBD2. Germline lookup yields CDR1 SGHNT and CDR2 YYREEE (reference sequence). With V trimmed by 2 bases and J by 4 bases, 7 bases remained unmatched. The CDR3 spans 18 residues. For the CDR3, the DNA is TGTGCCAGCAGCTTTGGGGGGACTAGCGGGCAAGGGGCCAACGTCCTGACTTTC. Translation: CASSFGGTSGQGANVLTF.

This clonotype came up a few times. The chain carries TRBV19 and TRBJ1-5; 7 nucleotides match TRBD1. This CDR3 has 15 amino acids. The J segment lost 1 base and the V segment lost 5 bases, leaving 5 bases of the junction unmatched. Per germline, CDR1 LNHDA and CDR2 SQIVND (reference sequence). The CDR3 sequence is CASSQTGLSNQPQHF. In DNA, the CDR3 is TGTGCCAGTAGTCAGACAGGGTTAAGCAATCAGCCCCAGCATTTT.

The rearrangement joins TRBV27 to TRBJ1-5; D is unresolved. V shed 2 bases and J shed 7 bases, with 6 bases lying between them. The CDR3 contains 12 residues. Germline-derived CDR1 and CDR2 are MNHEY and SMNVEV (reference sequence). The CDR3: CASSLNRQPQHF. The CDR3 coding sequence is TGTGCCAGCAGTTTAAATCGACAGCCCCAGCATTTT.

The V call is TRBV5-6, the J call TRBJ1-2, with D unresolved. The germline V gene encodes CDR1 SGHDT and CDR2 YYEEEE. Trimming removed 1 base at V and 6 bases at J, with 13 bases between. The CDR3 covers 14 residues. The CDR3 protein is CASSLIGSKHGYTF. CDR3 in DNA: TGTGCCAGCAGCTTGATAGGGTCAAAGCATGGCTACACCTTC.

About this clonotype itself: It is unclear where the CDR3 begins or ends on the DNA, so no DNA is shown, and the CDR3 is as TCRdb lists it. This chain connects TRBV27 to TRBJ2-2; the D call of TRBD1 is as the table states it, not checked on the DNA. Inclusive of both ends, the CDR3 amounts to 14 amino acids. Germline CDR1 MNHEY, CDR2 SMNVEV (reference sequence). The CDR3 loop reads CASSTSRGTGELFF.

This rearrangement joins TRBV6-2 or TRBV6-3 to TRBJ2-1; 12 bases line up with TRBD1. Looked up from germline, CDR1 is MNHEY and CDR2 is SVGEGT. Trimming cost V 5 bases and J 10 bases; bases outside gene matches: 6. The CDR3 has 14 residues. This CDR3 reads CASSAGTGGYEQFF. CDR3 nucleotide sequence: TGTGCCAGCAGTGCCGGGACAGGGGGCTACGAGCAGTTCTTC.

This chain joins TRBV6-5 and TRBJ2-2; the D gene could be TRBD1 or TRBD2 (5 bases each). The V gene's germline CDR1 is MNHEY and CDR2 SVGAGI. The CDR3 loop spans 12 amino acids. V lost 4 bases, J lost 8 bases, and 8 bases lay in between. DNA of the CDR3: TGTGCCAGCAGTTCGGGGCGAGGGGAGCTGTTTTTT. It yields the protein CASSSGRGELFF.

Sample share makes this clonotype medium-sized (0.01 to 0.1%). The CDR3: CSVGTSGSYEQYF. CDR3 in DNA: TGCAGCGTTGGGACTAGCGGGAGCTACGAGCAGTACTTC. This chain connects TRBV29-1 to TRBJ2-7, with 13 bases fitting TRBD2. Germline V gene sequence: CDR1 SQVTM, CDR2 ANQGSEA. V trimming: 4 bases; J trimming: 3 bases; junction bases outside the gene matches: 0. There are 13 residues in the CDR3.